This is a list of T cell receptor beta chains from one sample in a study of T cell repertoires in cytomegalovirus infection. For these receptors, no antigen is known. TCRdb called the reads again in MiXCR, with one record for every CDR3 protein. The sample includes under 850,000 distinct CDR3 sequences, around 32% of them seen just once. The material sequenced was cultured PBMCs, taken from culture after CMV antigen stimulation. These receptors all stem from a human donor in good health (CMV status not recorded). Some clones in this sample may be carry-over from other donors' samples. CDR3s include the opening cysteine and the closing phenylalanine or tryptophan. A D gene is named only where the DNA matches it firmly. The size field is filled for only some rows; it gives once, few, many or a size class.

clone size | J gene | V gene | D gene | CDR3 protein | CDR3 DNA
many | TRBJ2-1 | TRBV7-2 | TRBD2 | CASSLVIAGYNEQFF | TGTGCCAGCAGCTTAGTGATAGCGGGGTACAATGAGCAGTTCTTC
. | TRBJ2-7 | TRBV9 | . | CASGGANEQYF | TGTGCCAGCGGGGGGGCCAACGAGCAGTACTTC
. | TRBJ2-3 | TRBV19 | . | CASRAVDPDTQYF | TGTGCCAGCCGGGCCGTTGATCCAGATACGCAGTATTTT
once | TRBJ2-5 | TRBV7-2 | . | CASSQTSFETQYF | TGTGCCAGCAGCCAGACTAGTTTTGAGACCCAGTACTTC
. | TRBJ2-3 | TRBV7-6 | . | CASSLRILDTQYF | TGTGCCAGCAGCTTACGGATTTTGGATACGCAGTATTTT
few | TRBJ2-3 | TRBV4-1 | . | CASSQDRRGTDTQYF | TGCGCCAGCAGCCAAGACCGGAGGGGAACAGATACGCAGTATTTT
few | TRBJ2-3 | TRBV11-2 | TRBD2 | CASSLSGLAARTDTQYF | TGTGCCAGCAGCTTATCCGGACTAGCGGCCCGCACAGATACGCAGTATTTT
. | TRBJ2-1 | TRBV5-4 | TRBD1 | CASSLAGTGVAYNEQFF | TGTGCCAGCAGCTTGGCCGGGACAGGGGTGGCCTACAATGAGCAGTTCTTC
. | TRBJ1-5 | TRBV6-2/TRBV6-3 | . | CTSSYHEGSKPQHF | TGTACCAGCAGTTACCACGAGGGCTCGAAGCCCCAGCATTTT
few | TRBJ1-1 | TRBV12-3/TRBV12-4 | TRBD1 | CASSLGQGWGGTEAFF | TGTGCCAGCAGTTTGGGACAGGGTTGGGGGGGCACTGAAGCTTTCTTT
many | TRBJ2-7 | TRBV7-8 | . | CASRTVDKSEQYF | TGTGCCAGCAGGACAGTAGATAAAAGCGAGCAGTACTTC
once | TRBJ2-2 | TRBV29-1 | . | CSVRSAANTGELFF | TGCAGCGTACGTAGTGCTGCGAACACCGGGGAGCTGTTTTTT
few | TRBJ1-1 | TRBV4-2 | . | CASSQGGVDTEAFF | TGTGCCAGCAGCCAAGGAGGGGTGGACACTGAAGCTTTCTTT
many | TRBJ1-6 | TRBV7-2 | . | CASSLGYRDLNSPLHF | TGTGCCAGCAGCTTAGGATACAGGGATTTGAATTCACCCCTCCACTTT
many | TRBJ1-6 | TRBV7-2 | . | CASSLGDWNSPLHF | TGTGCCAGCAGCTTAGGGGACTGGAATTCACCCCTCCACTTT
. | TRBJ2-3 | TRBV20-1 | . | CSARIEGTQYF | TGCAGTGCTAGGATCGAGGGTACGCAGTATTTT
few | TRBJ2-1 | TRBV20-1 | TRBD2 | CSARSVGGGWDEQFF | TGCAGTGCTAGGTCGGTGGGGGGGGGTTGGGATGAGCAGTTCTTC
. | TRBJ2-1 | TRBV4-1 | TRBD2 | CASSLPPIAGGLHNEQFF | TGCGCCAGCAGCCTCCCCCCGATAGCGGGAGGGCTTCACAATGAGCAGTTCTTC
few | TRBJ2-5 | TRBV4-1 | TRBD1 | CASSQAAGGWQETQYF | TGCGCCAGCAGCCAGGCGGCAGGGGGCTGGCAAGAGACCCAGTACTTC
many | TRBJ1-1 | TRBV7-9 | . | CASSLYLVPNTEAFF | TGTGCCAGCAGCTTATACCTGGTCCCGAACACTGAAGCTTTCTTT
few | TRBJ2-7 | TRBV29-1 | . | CSVGGPTYEQYF | TGCAGCGTTGGCGGCCCTACTTACGAGCAGTACTTC
. | TRBJ2-3 | TRBV27 | TRBD1 | CASSGDRTGDTQYF | TGTGCCAGCAGTGGGGACAGGACCGGAGATACGCAGTATTTT
. | TRBJ2-3 | TRBV11-2 | . | CASSLGGPGGDTQYF | TGTGCCAGCAGCTTGGGGGGACCAGGGGGAGATACGCAGTATTTT
. | TRBJ2-7 | TRBV11-2 | . | CASRLAYRALYEQYF | TGTGCCAGCAGACTCGCCTACAGGGCCCTCTACGAGCAGTACTTC
few | TRBJ1-2 | TRBV12-3/TRBV12-4 | TRBD1 | CASSTTGNYGYTF | TGTGCCAGCAGCACGACAGGGAACTATGGCTACACCTTC
. | TRBJ2-1 | TRBV3-1 | TRBD2 | CASSQDPAGYNEQFF | TGTGCCAGCAGCCAAGACCCAGCGGGGTACAATGAGCAGTTCTTC
many | TRBJ1-2 | TRBV7-2 | TRBD1 | CASSLRQGGGYTF | TGTGCCAGCAGCTTAAGACAGGGAGGAGGCTACACCTTC
. | TRBJ2-7 | TRBV18 | TRBD2 | CASSPGGSGYEQYF | TGTGCCAGCTCACCGGGGGGGAGCGGATACGAGCAGTACTTC
. | TRBJ2-2 | TRBV7-8 | . | CASTTGLRELFF | TGTGCCAGCACCACGGGGCTCAGGGAGCTGTTTTTT
once | TRBJ1-6 | TRBV18 | . | CASSPKTMDNSPLHF | TGTGCCAGCTCACCAAAAACTATGGATAATTCACCCCTCCACTTT
. | TRBJ1-5 | TRBV19 | TRBD1 | CASSRGTGRQPQHF | TGTGCCAGTAGTCGGGGGACAGGGCGTCAGCCCCAGCATTTT
. | TRBJ2-7 | TRBV7-2 | . | CASSLVTRDYEQYF | TGTGCCAGCAGCTTAGTTACGAGGGACTACGAGCAGTACTTC
few | TRBJ2-1 | TRBV10-2 | . | CASSERQGRDEQFF | TGCGCCAGCAGTGAGAGACAGGGGAGGGATGAGCAGTTCTTC
. | TRBJ2-3 | TRBV7-2 | . | CASSDPVRDTQYF | TGTGCCAGCAGCGACCCTGTTCGTGATACGCAGTATTTT
. | TRBJ2-3 | TRBV20-1 | TRBD2 | CSARDETSARLPRTDTQYF | TGCAGTGCTAGGGACGAGACTAGCGCTCGTCTCCCCCGCACAGATACGCAGTATTTT
. | TRBJ2-2 | TRBV12-3/TRBV12-4 | TRBD1 | CASRPPPGQGGLANTGELFF | TGTGCCAGCAGGCCCCCCCCGGGACAGGGTGGGCTGGCGAACACCGGGGAGCTGTTTTTT
few | TRBJ2-1 | TRBV11-2 | TRBD2 | CASSLSSGRALNEQFF | TGTGCCAGCAGCTTGAGTAGTGGGAGGGCCCTCAATGAGCAGTTCTTC
. | TRBJ2-1 | TRBV15 | . | CATSRGGGLYNEQFF | TGTGCCACCAGCAGGGGCGGGGGCCTCTACAATGAGCAGTTCTTC
. | TRBJ1-1 | TRBV6-6 | TRBD1 | CASKQGRVNTEAFF | TGTGCCAGCAAACAGGGGCGGGTGAACACTGAAGCTTTCTTT
. | TRBJ1-6 | TRBV20-1 | TRBD1 | CSARDLDRVLPDGSPLHF | TGCAGTGCTAGAGACCTGGACAGGGTGCTTCCCGATGGCTCACCCCTCCACTTT
. | TRBJ2-3 | TRBV2 | TRBD2 | CASSRSGGTSVQDTQYF | TGTGCCAGCAGTAGATCCGGAGGGACTAGCGTCCAAGATACGCAGTATTTT
. | TRBJ2-3 | TRBV10-1 | . | CASSGRVTTDTQYF | TGCGCCAGCAGTGGCCGGGTTACCACAGATACGCAGTATTTT
. | TRBJ2-1 | TRBV18 | TRBD2 | CASSQLTSLWDEQFF | TGTGCCAGCTCACAGCTGACTAGCCTCTGGGATGAGCAGTTCTTC
. | TRBJ2-3 | TRBV7-6 | TRBD2 | CASSVAGGEDTQYF | TGTGCCAGCAGCGTAGCGGGGGGAGAAGATACGCAGTATTTT
few | TRBJ2-7 | TRBV7-9 | . | CASSSGGPLEQYF | TGTGCCAGCAGCTCCGGGGGGCCACTCGAGCAGTACTTC
. | TRBJ2-2 | TRBV20-1 | . | CSARDENTGELFF | TGCAGTGCTAGAGACGAGAACACCGGGGAGCTGTTTTTT
once | TRBJ1-3 | TRBV7-2 | . | CASSLGRGAGNTIYF | TGTGCCAGCAGCTTAGGGAGGGGAGCTGGAAACACCATATATTTT
. | TRBJ2-5 | TRBV18 | . | CASSPIDRRRETQYF | TGTGCCAGCTCACCTATCGACAGGAGAAGAGAGACCCAGTACTTC
many | TRBJ2-6 | TRBV7-2 | . | CASRSRSGANVLTF | TGTGCCAGCAGATCACGCTCTGGGGCCAACGTCCTGACTTTC
many | TRBJ2-7 | TRBV7-2 | . | CASSFQRRGQYF | TGTGCCAGCAGCTTTCAGCGTCGGGGGCAGTACTTC
few | TRBJ2-7 | TRBV24-1 | TRBD1 | CATKRPGQTIRGPSYEQYF | TGTGCCACAAAAAGGCCGGGACAGACCATCCGGGGCCCTTCCTACGAGCAGTACTTC
. | TRBJ2-3 | TRBV5-6 | . | CASSARNPIRAPTDTQYF | TGTGCCAGCAGCGCGAGAAACCCAATCCGGGCCCCCACAGATACGCAGTATTTT
. | TRBJ2-7 | TRBV7-9 | TRBD1 | CASMPGTGVYEQYF | TGTGCCAGCATGCCGGGGACAGGGGTCTACGAGCAGTACTTC